A selection of T cell receptor beta chains follows, all from one sample in a study of B cell selection in AIRE deficiency. Generated by immunoSEQ multiplex PCR, the TCRdb table keeps only in-frame clones and is missing some. The top ten clones hold approximately 0.2% of a sample with roughly 25,000 clones, roughly 97% of them seen once. Sequencing used CD4+CD127+ conventional T cells sorted from PBMCs. These TCRs come from a human donor in good health. The CDR3 runs from the conserved cysteine through the conserved F or W. A D gene is named only where the DNA matches it firmly. Rows may omit the clone size; those that give it use once, few, many or a size class.

NA	TRBJ1-3	NA	TRBV7-2	TGTGCCAGCAGCGCCCCGGGGGGCAGGAGTGGAAACACCATATATTTT	CASSAPGGRSGNTIYF
TRBD1	TRBJ2-7	NA	TRBV28	TGTGCCAGCAGTTTAGGGGGACAGGGGGCCCACGAGCAGTACTTC	CASSLGGQGAHEQYF
NA	TRBJ1-6	NA	TRBV27	TGTGCCAGCAGTTTAAAGGGGATTAATTCACCCCTCCACTTT	CASSLKGINSPLHF
NA	TRBJ1-2	NA	TRBV7-3	TGTGCCAGCAGCTTGGCTAACTACTATGGCTACACCTTC	CASSLANYYGYTF
TRBD1	TRBJ2-7	NA	TRBV28	TGTGCCAGCAGTTCCCCCGGACAGGCATTTACCTACGAGCAGTACTTC	CASSSPGQAFTYEQYF
NA	TRBJ2-7	once	TRBV18	TGTGCCAGCTCACCAGGGCCCTCCTACGAGCAGTACTTC	CASSPGPSYEQYF
NA	TRBJ1-4	NA	TRBV6-1	TGTGCCAGCAGTGGAGGGAAACTGTTTTTT	CASSGGKLFF
TRBD2	TRBJ2-3	NA	TRBV7-9	TGTGCCAGCAGCTTATCTAGCGGGAGCACAGATACGCAGTATTTT	CASSLSSGSTDTQYF
NA	TRBJ1-3	NA	TRBV5-5	TGTGCCAGCAGCTTGGGCACCCGATACTCTGGAAACACCATATATTTT	CASSLGTRYSGNTIYF
NA	TRBJ2-2	NA	TRBV29-1	TGCAGCGTTGAAGATCCGTACGGGAGAAACACCGGGGAGCTGTTTTTT	CSVEDPYGRNTGELFF
NA	TRBJ1-3	once	TRBV30	TGTGCCTGGACCTCTGGAAACACCATATATTTT	CAWTSGNTIYF
NA	TRBJ2-3	NA	TRBV11-2	TGTGCCAGCAGCCAAAGGACAGATACGCAGTATTTT	CASSQRTDTQYF
NA	TRBJ2-1	NA	TRBV10-2	TGCGCCAGCAGTGCAGGCGGATACAATGAGCAGTTCTTC	CASSAGGYNEQFF
NA	TRBJ2-7	NA	TRBV5-4	TGTGCCAGCAGCTGGGCCGGGGCGGGGTACGAGCAGTACTTC	CASSWAGAGYEQYF